One sample yielded the 7 T cell receptor beta chains listed below, sequenced in a study of control samples from healthy donors and cancer patients. Method: immunoSEQ multiplex PCR; TCRdb's copy keeps in-frame clones and lacks some. The repertoire holds around 13,000 clones, with about 77% as singletons. The sequenced sample was formalin-fixed, paraffin-embedded tissue. The receptor set was obtained from a male donor with melanoma.

J is TRBJ2-1 and V is TRBV20-1; the D gene is possibly TRBD1 (6 bases). The ends were cut back, 5 bases at V and 6 bases at J, with 8 bases in the middle. CDR3 length: 11 residues. Per the germline V gene, CDR1 is DFQATT and CDR2 is SNEGSKA (reference sequence). The CDR3 region is CSAQTGNEQFF. For the CDR3, the DNA is TGCAGTGCTCAGACAGGCAATGAGCAGTTCTTC.

The V and J genes are TRBV19 and TRBJ1-2; D gene ambiguous. With 8 bases removed from V and 3 bases from J, the gap between germline ends came to 19 bases. The CDR3 spans 15 residues. Germline V gene data show CDR1 as LNHDA and CDR2 as SQIVND (reference sequence). The CDR3 reads CASGFSRANDYGYTF. The CDR3 DNA follows: TGTGCCAGTGGATTCTCCCGGGCCAACGACTATGGCTACACCTTC.

V and J are TRBV6-5 and TRBJ2-3, with D possibly being TRBD2 (7 bases). Germline V gene lookup returns CDR1 MNHEY and CDR2 SVGAGI. The CDR3 is 14 amino acids. Trimming removed 4 bases at V and 4 bases at J, with 12 bases between. The CDR3 is CASSLGGPPDTQYF. For the CDR3, the DNA is TGTGCCAGCAGTTTGGGGGGGCCACCAGATACGCAGTATTTT.

This chain links TRBV5-1 with TRBJ1-2, with a tentative D call TRBD1 (6 bases). Germline V gives CDR1 SGHRS, CDR2 YFSETQ. Trimming removed 3 bases from V and 3 bases from J, with 21 bases in between. This CDR3 is 17 amino acids long. CDR3 protein: CASSSTPGGGYDYGYTF. The CDR3 coding sequence is TGCGCCAGCAGCTCGACCCCGGGGGGGGGCTATGACTATGGCTACACCTTC.

The gene calls are TRBV5-5 and TRBJ1-3; D might be TRBD1 (6 bases). The length of the CDR3 is 18 residues. CDR1 is SGHKS and CDR2 is YYEKEE in the germline V gene (reference sequence). Trimming pared 0 bases from V and 2 bases from J, leaving 18 bases between. The CDR3 here is CASSLAPALGAAGNTIYF. For the CDR3, the DNA is TGTGCCAGCAGCTTGGCCCCAGCTCTGGGGGCTGCTGGAAACACCATATATTTT.

The rearrangement links TRBV9 to TRBJ2-2; TRBD2 is a possible D gene (6 bases). Trimming cost V 3 bases and J 3 bases, with 12 bases left between them. The CDR3 runs to 15 residues. Germline values: CDR1 SGDLS, CDR2 YYNGEE. CDR3: CASSGLDLHTGELFF. The CDR3 nucleotides read TGTGCCAGCAGCGGACTAGACCTCCACACCGGGGAGCTGTTTTTT.

The table lists this clone with a few counts. The J gene is TRBJ1-1, the V gene TRBV12-5; D unresolved. This CDR3 has 11 amino acids. CDR1 and CDR2 (germline): LGHNT, FRNRAP. V gave up 7 bases and J gave up 5 bases, with 8 bases separating them. The DNA for the CDR3 is TGTGCTAGTGCCCTGAGGACTGAAGCTTTCTTT. Amino acid sequence: CASALRTEAFF.